This T cell receptor (beta chain) was sequenced for a study of T-cell memory formation after mild COVID-19. TCRdb recomputed calls from the 5' RACE reads with MiXCR, one row per CDR3 protein. Altogether hundreds of thousands of distinct CDR3 sequences are present, just under 20% being singletons, with the ten largest covering more than 20%. Germline assignment: CDR1 SGHRS and CDR2 YFSETQ. This CDR3 region has 12 residues. Trimming removed 2 bases at V and 7 bases at J, with 7 bases between. A few counts support this clonotype. The source material was PBMCs or a T cell subset sorted from them (not recorded which). This receptor was taken from a man aged 18 to 35 who had mild COVID-19 (a few samples of this study predate the infection). Cell type and time point are not known. V is TRBV5-1 and J is TRBJ1-3, with D uncertain. The CDR3: CASSFDGNTIYF. For the CDR3, the DNA is TGCGCCAGCAGCTTTGATGGCAACACCATATATTTT.